This TCR beta chain was obtained from a study of blood T cell repertoires in COVID-19. Study context: The study drew acute and convalescent COVID-19 samples from the United States, Italy and Spain. From T cells, B-cell-depleted T cells, or PBMCs came the material, which was cDNA or gDNA.

Trimming cost V 4 bases and J 8 bases; bases outside gene matches: 6. This CDR3 has 13 amino acids. Authors' processing steps: Cell counts per sample came from amplifying reference gene primers. Here immunoSEQ multiplex PCR was the method, and the copy in TCRdb shows in-frame clones only, minus some. D and trimming were read from the DNA, whereas the V and J calls and clone size are those reported in that table. This sample yields some 120,000 clones, of which approximately 81% are seen a single time; 3.5% to 4.5% belongs to the top ten. The gene calls are TRBV12-3 or TRBV12-4 and TRBJ1-2; 8 bases are a match to TRBD1. The sequence was collected from a man aged 55 to 70 with acute or convalescent COVID-19. Sequenced material: peripheral blood. CDR3 in amino acids: CASSYLTGAGYTF. CDR3 nucleotides: TGTGCCAGCAGTTATCTGACAGGGGCCGGCTACACCTTC.